Following are 11 T cell receptor beta chains from one sample sequenced in a study of beta chain features in type 1 diabetes. The isolated RNA, all of it, was reverse transcribed, so expressed TCRB transcripts were what got sequenced. Clones were read by immunoSEQ multiplex PCR, and TCRdb kept only the in-frame ones, dropping some. The table includes more than 140,000 clones, 9.7% detected once. The sample taken for sequencing was central memory CD4+ T cells from blood. These receptor sequences come from a woman between 40 and 50 years old in good health.

V gene TRBV11-3 combines with J gene TRBJ1-2, with D unresolved. V lost 5 bases and J lost 7, with 14 bases in between. This CDR3 has 13 residues. CDR1 is SGHNT, CDR2 YENEEA, per germline. CDR3 DNA: TGTGCCAGCAGCCCTCCCGGGCGGGGTGGCTACACCTTC. The encoded protein is CASSPPGRGGYTF. Looking up the rest from reference TRBV11-3 and TRBJ1-2 gives the full variable domain: EAGVVQSPRYKIIEKKQPVAFWCNPISGHNTLYWYLQNLGQGPELLIRYENEEAVDDSQLPKDRFSAERLKGVDSTLKIQPAELGDSAVYLCASSPPGRGGYTFGSGTRLTVV.

The V gene is TRBV6-5, the J gene TRBJ2-5, with TRBD2 as a possible D gene (6 bases). Germline CDR1 and CDR2: MNHEY and SVGAGI. V lost 8 bases and J lost 5, with 15 bases in between. There are 13 residues in the CDR3. The CDR3 is CASWRDSRETQYF. In DNA, the CDR3 is TGTGCCAGCTGGCGGGACTCACGGGAGACCCAGTACTTC.

This clone was observed a few times. The chain uses TRBV7-9 and TRBJ2-7, with 14 bases aligning to TRBD2. V lost 5 bases to trimming and J lost 7 bases; unmatched junction nucleotides: 7. This CDR3 contains 15 residues. Germline assignment: CDR1 SEHNR and CDR2 FQNEAQ (reference sequence). CDR3 sequence reads: CASSRGLAGGREQYF. In DNA, the CDR3 is TGTGCCAGCAGCCGAGGACTAGCGGGGGGAAGAGAGCAGTACTTC.

The chain combines TRBV5-4 with TRBJ2-1, with TRBD1 matching over 9 bases. V lost 4 bases, J lost 2 bases, and 10 bases stayed unmatched. This CDR3 contains 17 residues. Germline V gives CDR1 SGHNT, CDR2 YYREEE (reference sequence). The CDR3 DNA reads TGTGCCAGCAGCCGGAAGACAGGGGGAATCGCCTACAATGAGCAGTTCTTC. Translated, it gives CASSRKTGGIAYNEQFF.

A few counts support this clone. V and J are TRBV7-8 and TRBJ2-5; weak D call: TRBD2 (7 bases). The CDR3 sequence is 15 residues long. Trimming shortened V by 6 bases and J by 3 bases, and 17 bases separated the two germline ends. Looked up from germline, CDR1 is SGHVS and CDR2 is FQNEAQ. CDR3 DNA: TGTGCCAGCAGTCCAAGGAGGGGGGGCGAAGAGACCCAGTACTTC. Protein product: CASSPRRGGEETQYF.

This rearrangement joins TRBV6-1 to TRBJ2-7; 10 bases map to TRBD2. CDR1 MNHNS and CDR2 SASEGT come from the germline V gene. The V segment lost 2 bases and the J segment 6 bases; nucleotides outside the gene matches: 10. This CDR3 spans 16 amino acids. The CDR3: CASSERVAGGRTEQYF. Here the CDR3 DNA reads TGTGCCAGCAGTGAAAGGGTAGCGGGGGGCCGGACCGAGCAGTACTTC.

The rearrangement links TRBV7-2 to TRBJ2-7, with 10 bases aligning to TRBD1. In germline, CDR1 is SGHTA, CDR2 FQGNSA. Trimming cost V 1 base and J 4 bases; bases outside gene matches: 4. The CDR3 is made up of 15 amino acids. The CDR3 protein is CASSLGDRGQYEQYF. CDR3 DNA sequence: TGTGCCAGCAGCTTAGGGGACAGGGGACAGTACGAGCAGTACTTC. The full variable domain, its missing parts supplied by reference TRBV7-2 and TRBJ2-7, is GAGVSQSPSNKVTEKGKDVELRCDPISGHTALYWYRQSLGQGLEFLIYFQGNSAPDKSGLPSDRFSAERTGGSVSTLTIQRTQQEDSAVYLCASSLGDRGQYEQYFGPGTRLTVT.

In its sample, this clone was seen a few times. The genes are TRBV4-3 and TRBJ2-3; tentatively, D is TRBD1 (5 bases). Trimming removed 3 bases at V and 7 bases at J, with 20 bases between. The germline V gene has CDR1 LGHNA and CDR2 YSLEER. The CDR3 covers 16 residues. The CDR3 DNA follows: TGCGCCAGCAGCCACAGTCGAGGACACTCCGCCTATACGCAGTATTTT. The encoded protein is CASSHSRGHSAYTQYF.

This clone was detected a few times. J is TRBJ2-7 and V is TRBV2, with TRBD1 matching over 7 bases. The length of the CDR3 is 13 residues. J gave up 6 bases and V 9 bases, and 11 bases lay outside the gene matches. Germline CDR1 and CDR2: SNHLY and FYNNEI. CDR3 protein: CARSPQRQGEQYF. DNA for the CDR3: TGTGCCAGATCACCCCAGAGACAGGGCGAGCAGTACTTC.

This clone was seen more than once but under ten times. V usage is TRBV2 and J usage is TRBJ2-3; the match to TRBD2 covers 13 bases. The CDR3 consists of 18 residues. Germline V CDR1 and CDR2: SNHLY, FYNNEI. V lost 5 bases, J lost 0 bases, and 8 bases stayed unmatched. In DNA, the CDR3 is TGTGCCAGCAGTCCTACTAGCGGGGGGGCTCGCAGCACAGATACGCAGTATTTT. This codes for CASSPTSGGARSTDTQYF.

This sequence joins TRBV2 and TRBJ1-5; 8 bases are shared with TRBD1. This CDR3 comprises 14 residues. Germline assignment: CDR1 SNHLY and CDR2 FYNNEI. V gave up 7 bases and J gave up 6 bases; unmatched junction bases: 8. This CDR3 reads CASNAGGLGQPQHF. In DNA form, the CDR3 reads TGTGCCAGCAACGCAGGGGGCCTAGGTCAGCCCCAGCATTTT. Looking up the rest from reference TRBV2 and TRBJ1-5 gives the full variable domain: EPEVTQTPSHQVTQMGQEVILRCVPISNHLYFYWYRQILGQKVEFLVSFYNNEISEKSEIFDDQFSVERPDGSNFTLKIRSTKLEDSAMYFCASNAGGLGQPQHFGDGTRLSIL.